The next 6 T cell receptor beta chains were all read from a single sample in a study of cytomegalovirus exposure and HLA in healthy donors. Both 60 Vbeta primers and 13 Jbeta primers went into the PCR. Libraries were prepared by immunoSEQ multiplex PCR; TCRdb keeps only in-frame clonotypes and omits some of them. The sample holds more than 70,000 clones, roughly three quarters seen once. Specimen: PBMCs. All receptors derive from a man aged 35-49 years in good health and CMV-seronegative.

The CDR3 sequence is CASSLLPGQSSYEQYF. CDR3 sequence (DNA): TGTGCCAGCAGTTTACTTCCGGGACAGAGCTCCTACGAGCAGTACTTC. V and J are TRBV28 and TRBJ2-7, with 7 bases matching TRBD1. The CDR3 totals 16 residues. CDR1 is MDHEN and CDR2 is SYDVKM in the germline V gene. Trimming at V came to 2 bases and at J to 0 bases, leaving 7 bases not matched to a gene.

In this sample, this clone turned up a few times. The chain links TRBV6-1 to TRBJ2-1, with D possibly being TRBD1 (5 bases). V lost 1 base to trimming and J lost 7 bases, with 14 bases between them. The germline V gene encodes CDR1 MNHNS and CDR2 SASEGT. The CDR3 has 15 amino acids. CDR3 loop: CASSEGAGHTNEQFF. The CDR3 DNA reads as TGTGCCAGCAGTGAAGGAGCCGGACACACTAATGAGCAGTTCTTC.

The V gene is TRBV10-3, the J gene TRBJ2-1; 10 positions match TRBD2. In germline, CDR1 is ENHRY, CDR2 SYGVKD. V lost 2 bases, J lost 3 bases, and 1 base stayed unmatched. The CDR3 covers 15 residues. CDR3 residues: CAISETSGDYNEQFF. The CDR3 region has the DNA TGTGCCATCAGTGAGACTAGCGGGGACTACAATGAGCAGTTCTTC.

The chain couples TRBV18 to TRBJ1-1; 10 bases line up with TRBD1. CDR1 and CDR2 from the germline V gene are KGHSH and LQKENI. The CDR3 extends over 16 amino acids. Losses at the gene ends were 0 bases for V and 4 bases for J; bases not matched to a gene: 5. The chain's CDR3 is CASSPPTGGSFTEAFF. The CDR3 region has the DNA TGTGCCAGCTCACCACCGACAGGGGGCAGTTTCACTGAAGCTTTCTTT. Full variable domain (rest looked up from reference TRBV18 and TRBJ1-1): NAGVMQNPRHLVRRRGQEARLRCSPMKGHSHVYWYRQLPEEGLKFMVYLQKENIIDESGMPKERFSAEFPKEGPSILRIQQVVRGDSAAYFCASSPPTGGSFTEAFFGQGTRLTVV.

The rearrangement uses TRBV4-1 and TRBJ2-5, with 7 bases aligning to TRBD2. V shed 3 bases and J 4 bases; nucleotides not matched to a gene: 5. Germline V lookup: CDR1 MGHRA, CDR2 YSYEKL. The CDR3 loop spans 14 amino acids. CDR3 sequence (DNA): TGCGCCAGCAGCCAGAGCGGGAAGGGAGAGACCCAGTACTTC. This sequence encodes CASSQSGKGETQYF.

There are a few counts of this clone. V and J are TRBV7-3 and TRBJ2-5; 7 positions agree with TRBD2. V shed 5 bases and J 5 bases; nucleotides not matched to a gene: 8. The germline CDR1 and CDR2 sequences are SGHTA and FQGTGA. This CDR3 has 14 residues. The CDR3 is CASSPRGGLETQYF. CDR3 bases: TGTGCCAGCAGCCCCCGCGGGGGTTTGGAGACCCAGTACTTC.